The 21 T cell receptor beta chains presented below share a single source sample, sequenced in a study of cytomegalovirus exposure and HLA in healthy donors. The PCR used 60 Vbeta and 13 Jbeta primers. Clones were sequenced by immunoSEQ multiplex PCR, and TCRdb holds only the in-frame ones, with some missing. The table has about 200,000 clones, 70% to 80% seen once. The sample taken for sequencing was PBMCs. These receptors came from a woman in her twenties or thirties in good health and CMV-seropositive.

The V gene is TRBV27, the J gene TRBJ2-3; no clear D. This CDR3 is built from 13 residues. Germline CDR1 MNHEY, CDR2 SMNVEV (reference sequence). Trimming took 3 bases from V and 0 from J, leaving 4 bases between them. The CDR3 region has the DNA TGTGCCAGCAGTTTCTCCAGCACAGATACGCAGTATTTT. Protein product: CASSFSSTDTQYF.

This chain connects TRBV19 to TRBJ2-7, with 7 bases matching TRBD2. With 1 base clipped from V and 1 base from J, the junction kept 7 bases outside the gene matches. There are 16 residues in the CDR3. CDR1 is LNHDA, CDR2 SQIVND, per germline (reference sequence). The CDR3 bases are TGTGCCAGTAGTATAGGCGTCGGGGGGTTTTCCTACGAGCAGTACTTC. Its protein is CASSIGVGGFSYEQYF. The full variable domain, completed using reference TRBV19 and TRBJ2-7, is DGGITQSPKYLFRKEGQNVTLSCEQNLNHDAMYWYRQDPGQGLRLIYYSQIVNDFQKGDIAEGYSVSREKKESFPLTVTSAQKNPTAFYLCASSIGVGGFSYEQYFGPGTRLTVT.

The rearrangement uses TRBV7-6 and TRBJ1-6, with D unresolved. V gave up 1 base and J gave up 9 bases, with 4 bases separating them. There are 12 residues in the CDR3. Germline values: CDR1 SGHVS, CDR2 FNYEAQ. The CDR3 DNA sequence: TGTGCCAGCAGCTTAGGAGGTTCACCCCTCCACTTT. It yields the protein CASSLGGSPLHF.

The chain joins TRBV11-3 to TRBJ1-1; D gene unclear. CDR1 and CDR2 from the germline V gene are SGHNT and YENEEA. Deletions cut 5 bases from V and 3 bases from J, with 10 bases between. The CDR3 has 13 residues. The CDR3 reads CASSTSRDTEAFF. The CDR3 coding sequence is TGTGCCAGCAGCACATCTCGGGACACTGAAGCTTTCTTT.

V and J are TRBV5-8 and TRBJ1-6; D is perhaps TRBD1 (6 bases). The V end lost 4 bases, the J end lost 6 bases, and 14 bases lay between the germline ends. This CDR3 spans 15 amino acids. Per germline, CDR1 SGHTS and CDR2 YDEGEE. This CDR3 reads CASSQRGQLNSPLHF. The CDR3, as DNA: TGTGCCAGCAGCCAGAGAGGACAGCTTAATTCACCCCTCCACTTT.

V usage is TRBV29-1 and J usage is TRBJ2-2; 9 positions agree with TRBD2. CDR3 length: 13 residues. Losses at the gene ends were 5 bases for V and 6 bases for J; bases not matched to a gene: 4. The germline CDR1 and CDR2 sequences are SQVTM and ANQGSEA. CDR3 region: CSVSSGTSGELFF. CDR3 bases: TGCAGCGTTTCTAGCGGGACATCCGGGGAGCTGTTTTTT.

The V and J genes are TRBV19 and TRBJ2-7; TRBD1 matches at 9 bases. This CDR3 has 15 residues. CDR1 is LNHDA and CDR2 is SQIVND in the germline V gene (reference sequence). V was pared by 3 bases and J by 2 bases, with 5 bases of the junction left unmatched. Here the CDR3 DNA reads TGTGCCAGTAGTATGTGGACAGGGGCCGCCTACGAGCAGTACTTC. This sequence encodes CASSMWTGAAYEQYF.

V usage is TRBV2 and J usage is TRBJ2-7; D unresolved. V was clipped by 4 bases and J by 4 bases, with 17 bases between them. The CDR3 has 15 residues. Germline CDR1 and CDR2: SNHLY and FYNNEI. This chain's CDR3 is CASSVTGAPLYEQYF. CDR3 nucleotides: TGTGCCAGCAGTGTCACCGGAGCACCCCTTTACGAGCAGTACTTC.

The chain is built from TRBV19 and TRBJ1-5; the D is unclear. Trimming stripped 1 base from V and 7 bases from J, with 14 bases between. Germline V gene data show CDR1 as LNHDA and CDR2 as SQIVND (reference sequence). This CDR3 contains 15 residues. As DNA, the CDR3 is TGTGCCAGTAGTATAGGAGGAGGAGGTGGCCAGCCCCAGCATTTT. Amino acid sequence: CASSIGGGGGQPQHF.

The J gene is TRBJ1-5, the V gene TRBV5-5, with TRBD1 as a possible D gene (5 bases). This CDR3 comprises 14 residues. V was cut by 5 bases and J by 6 bases, with 15 bases left in between. The germline gives CDR1 SGHKS, CDR2 YYEKEE (reference sequence). CDR3 coding DNA: TGTGCCAGCAGTATACTGGGGGGAGGTCAGCCCCAGCATTTT. This sequence encodes CASSILGGGQPQHF.

This chain connects TRBV5-1 to TRBJ1-1; the match to TRBD1 covers 7 bases. The CDR3 sequence is 15 residues long. The ends lost 1 base at V and 5 bases at J; junction bases unmatched: 8. Germline V CDR1 and CDR2: SGHRS, YFSETQ. CDR3 nucleotides: TGCGCCAGCAGCTTGACGACAGGGCCCGGGACTGAAGCTTTCTTT. Translation: CASSLTTGPGTEAFF.

The chain employs TRBV7-3 and TRBJ2-2; 10 bases are shared with TRBD1. Germline V gene sequence: CDR1 SGHTA, CDR2 FQGTGA. Trimming took 5 bases from V and 4 from J; bases not matched to a gene: 4. This CDR3 is 15 amino acids long. CDR3 in amino acids: CASSRDRGSTGELFF. In DNA, the CDR3 is TGTGCCAGCAGCAGGGACAGGGGTAGCACCGGGGAGCTGTTTTTT.

The V and J genes are TRBV19 and TRBJ1-1; 8 nucleotides agree with TRBD1. The germline CDR1 and CDR2 sequences are LNHDA and SQIVND (reference sequence). V trimming: 4 bases; J trimming: 2 bases; junction bases outside the gene matches: 3. This CDR3 has 14 amino acids. The CDR3 loop is CASSKAGGNTEAFF. CDR3 DNA: TGTGCCAGTAGTAAAGCAGGGGGCAACACTGAAGCTTTCTTT.

This chain links TRBV9 with TRBJ2-7; D gene unclear. CDR1 and CDR2 from the germline V gene are SGDLS and YYNGEE. This CDR3 spans 15 amino acids. Trimming removed 0 bases from V and 2 bases from J, with 12 bases in between. CDR3 DNA: TGTGCCAGCAGCGTAGGTCCTAGTAATCCCTACGAGCAGTACTTC. Its protein is CASSVGPSNPYEQYF.

This chain uses TRBV5-6 with TRBJ2-5; the match to TRBD2 covers 14 bases. Germline CDR1 reads SGHDT; CDR2 reads YYEEEE. The V gene end was trimmed by 1 base and the J gene end by 4 bases; junction bases not matched to a gene: 6. The length of the CDR3 is 17 residues. CDR3 bases: TGTGCCAGCAGCTTGCGACTAGCGGGGGGGCCCGGAGAGACCCAGTACTTC. Its protein product is CASSLRLAGGPGETQYF.

V gene TRBV11-2 combines with J gene TRBJ1-1; D unresolved. The V end was cut by 3 bases, the J end by 5 bases, with 10 bases between. The CDR3 has 13 residues. The V gene's germline CDR1 is SGHAT and CDR2 FQNNGV. The CDR3 loop reads CASSFGEGTEAFF. In DNA, the CDR3 is TGTGCCAGCAGCTTCGGGGAGGGTACTGAAGCTTTCTTT.

The chain combines TRBV19 with TRBJ2-1, with D possibly TRBD1 on 6 matching bases. Trimming removed 8 bases at V and 0 bases at J, with 11 bases between. There are 14 residues in the CDR3. Germline V gene sequence: CDR1 LNHDA, CDR2 SQIVND (reference sequence). CDR3: CASSTGSSYNEQFF. The CDR3 region has the DNA TGTGCCAGTTCTACAGGGAGCTCCTACAATGAGCAGTTCTTC.

The rearrangement joins TRBV7-9 to TRBJ1-3; D gene unclear. Germline lookup yields CDR1 SEHNR and CDR2 FQNEAQ (reference sequence). Trimming took 2 bases from V and 4 from J, leaving 12 bases between them. This CDR3 is 15 amino acids long. CDR3 coding DNA: TGTGCCAGCAGCTTAAGGGATTCGGGAGGAAACACCATATATTTT. Its translation: CASSLRDSGGNTIYF.

The chain uses TRBV5-4 and TRBJ2-6; D possibly corresponds to TRBD2 (6 bases). Between the trimmed V and J ends, which lost 4 bases and 0 bases, there was a span of 11 bases. CDR1 is SGHNT and CDR2 is YYREEE in the germline V gene (reference sequence). This CDR3 is built from 16 residues. The CDR3 sequence is CASSPGGSSGANVLTF. CDR3 coding DNA: TGTGCCAGCAGCCCTGGAGGGAGCTCTGGGGCCAACGTCCTGACTTTC. The variable domain in full, with the rest retrieved from reference TRBV5-4 and TRBJ2-6, is ETGVTQSPTHLIKTRGQQVTLRCSSQSGHNTVSWYQQALGQGPQFIFQYYREEENGRGNFPPRFSGLQFPNYSSELNVNALELDDSALYLCASSPGGSSGANVLTFGAGSRLTVL.

This sequence joins TRBV18 and TRBJ1-4, with 8 bases aligning to TRBD1. This CDR3 comprises 16 residues. The germline V gene has CDR1 KGHSH and CDR2 LQKENI. V lost 3 bases and J lost 15; bases outside the gene matches: 18. In DNA form, the CDR3 reads TGTGCCAGCTCACCCCGGGACAGGACACGTTCGGAGAGGGTGTTTTTT. Its protein is CASSPRDRTRSERVFF.

The rearrangement uses TRBV5-4 and TRBJ2-7, with 7 bases matching TRBD1. CDR3 length: 13 amino acids. Germline values: CDR1 SGHNT, CDR2 YYREEE (reference sequence). Germline trimming cut 3 bases from V and 5 bases from J; bases unmatched to any gene: 5. The CDR3 DNA reads TGTGCCAGCAGCTGGGACAGACGCAACGAGCAGTACTTC. It codes for CASSWDRRNEQYF.